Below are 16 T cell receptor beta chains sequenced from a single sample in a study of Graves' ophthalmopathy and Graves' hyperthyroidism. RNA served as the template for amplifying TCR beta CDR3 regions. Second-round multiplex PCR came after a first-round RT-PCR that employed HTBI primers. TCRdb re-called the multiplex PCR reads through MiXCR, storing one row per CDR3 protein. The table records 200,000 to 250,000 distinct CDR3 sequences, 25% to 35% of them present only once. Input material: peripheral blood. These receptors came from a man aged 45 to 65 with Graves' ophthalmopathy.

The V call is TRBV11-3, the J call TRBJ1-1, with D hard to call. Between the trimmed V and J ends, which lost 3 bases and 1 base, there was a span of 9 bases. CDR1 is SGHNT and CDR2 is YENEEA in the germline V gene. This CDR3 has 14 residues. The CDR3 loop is CASSFLKTNTEAFF. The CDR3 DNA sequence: TGTGCCAGCAGCTTCCTAAAAACGAACACTGAAGCTTTCTTT.

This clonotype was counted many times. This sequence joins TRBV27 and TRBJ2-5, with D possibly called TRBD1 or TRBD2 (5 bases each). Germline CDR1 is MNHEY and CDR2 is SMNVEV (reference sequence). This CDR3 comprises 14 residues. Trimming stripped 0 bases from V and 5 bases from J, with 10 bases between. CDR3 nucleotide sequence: TGTGCCAGCAGTTTATCAGGGGCGGGTGAGACCCAGTACTTC. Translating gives CASSLSGAGETQYF.

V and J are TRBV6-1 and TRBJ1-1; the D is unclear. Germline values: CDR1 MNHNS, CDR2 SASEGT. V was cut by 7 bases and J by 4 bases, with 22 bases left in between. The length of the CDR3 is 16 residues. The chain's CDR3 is CASNRRLRPQGTEAFF. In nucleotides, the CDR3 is TGTGCCAGCAATAGGAGACTCAGGCCACAAGGCACTGAAGCTTTCTTT.

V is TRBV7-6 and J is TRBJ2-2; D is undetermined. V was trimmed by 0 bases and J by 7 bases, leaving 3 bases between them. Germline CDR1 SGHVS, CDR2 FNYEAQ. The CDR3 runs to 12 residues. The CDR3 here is CASSLADGELFF. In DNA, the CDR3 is TGTGCCAGCAGCTTAGCGGACGGGGAGCTGTTTTTT. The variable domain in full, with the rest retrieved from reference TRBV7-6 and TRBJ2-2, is GAGVSQSPRYKVTKRGQDVALRCDPISGHVSLYWYRQALGQGPEFLTYFNYEAQQDKSGLPNDRFSAERPEGSISTLTIQRTEQRDSAMYRCASSLADGELFFGEGSRLTVL.

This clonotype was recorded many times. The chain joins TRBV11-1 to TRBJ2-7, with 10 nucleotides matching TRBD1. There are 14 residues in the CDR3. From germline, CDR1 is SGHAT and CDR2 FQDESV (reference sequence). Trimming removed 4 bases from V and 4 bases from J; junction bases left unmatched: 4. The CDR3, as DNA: TGTGCCAGCAGCTGGGACAGGGGAGAGTACGAGCAGTACTTC. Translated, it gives CASSWDRGEYEQYF.

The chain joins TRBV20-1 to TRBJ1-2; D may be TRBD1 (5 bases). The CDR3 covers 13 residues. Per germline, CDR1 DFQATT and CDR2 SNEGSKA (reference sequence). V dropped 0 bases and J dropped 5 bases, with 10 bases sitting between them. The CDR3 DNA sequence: TGCAGTGCTAGAGATGGGGCCACATATGGCTACACCTTC. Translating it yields CSARDGATYGYTF.

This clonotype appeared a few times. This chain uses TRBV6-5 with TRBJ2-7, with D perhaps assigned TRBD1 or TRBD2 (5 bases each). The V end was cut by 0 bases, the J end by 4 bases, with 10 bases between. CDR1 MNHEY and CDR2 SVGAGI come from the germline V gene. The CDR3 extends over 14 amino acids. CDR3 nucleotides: TGTGCCAGCAGTTACTCAGGGACCGGGTACGAGCAGTACTTC. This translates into CASSYSGTGYEQYF.

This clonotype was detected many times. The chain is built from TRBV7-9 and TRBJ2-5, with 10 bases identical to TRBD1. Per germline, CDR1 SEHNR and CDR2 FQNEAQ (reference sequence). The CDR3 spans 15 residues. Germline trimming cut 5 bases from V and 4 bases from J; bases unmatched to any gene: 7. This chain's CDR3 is CASSRDRGIRETQYF. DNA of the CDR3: TGTGCCAGCAGCCGGGACAGGGGAATTCGAGAGACCCAGTACTTC.

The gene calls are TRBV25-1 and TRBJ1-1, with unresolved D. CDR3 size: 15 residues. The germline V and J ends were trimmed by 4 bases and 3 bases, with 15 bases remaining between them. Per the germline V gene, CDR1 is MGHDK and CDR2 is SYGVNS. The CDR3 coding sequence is TGTGCCAGCAGTGGGACGGATATACCTTACACTGAAGCTTTCTTT. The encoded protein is CASSGTDIPYTEAFF.

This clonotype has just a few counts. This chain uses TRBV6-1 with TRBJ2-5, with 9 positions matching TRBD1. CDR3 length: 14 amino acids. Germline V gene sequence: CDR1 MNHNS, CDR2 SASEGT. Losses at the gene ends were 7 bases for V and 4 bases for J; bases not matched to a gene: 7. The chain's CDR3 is CASTQGTGRETQYF. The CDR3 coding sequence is TGTGCCAGCACCCAGGGGACAGGGAGAGAGACCCAGTACTTC.

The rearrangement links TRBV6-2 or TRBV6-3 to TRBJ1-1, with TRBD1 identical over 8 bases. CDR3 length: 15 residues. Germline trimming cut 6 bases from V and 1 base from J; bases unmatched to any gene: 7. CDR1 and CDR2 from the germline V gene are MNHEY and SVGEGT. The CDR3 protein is CASSRKTGENTEAFF. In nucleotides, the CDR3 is TGTGCCAGCAGCCGCAAGACAGGGGAGAACACTGAAGCTTTCTTT.

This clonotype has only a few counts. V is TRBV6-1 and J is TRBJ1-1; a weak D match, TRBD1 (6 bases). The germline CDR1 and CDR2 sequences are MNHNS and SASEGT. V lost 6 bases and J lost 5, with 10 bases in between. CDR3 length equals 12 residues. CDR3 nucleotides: TGTGCCAGCAGGCGGAGGGGGACTGAAGCTTTCTTT. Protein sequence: CASRRRGTEAFF.

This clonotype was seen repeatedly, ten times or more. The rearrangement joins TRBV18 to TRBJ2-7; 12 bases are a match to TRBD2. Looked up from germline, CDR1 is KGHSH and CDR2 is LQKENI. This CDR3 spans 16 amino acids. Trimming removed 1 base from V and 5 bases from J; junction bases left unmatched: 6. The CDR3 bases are TGTGCCAGCTCACCACGATTCCTAGCGGGAGGGGACGAGCAGTACTTC. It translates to CASSPRFLAGGDEQYF.

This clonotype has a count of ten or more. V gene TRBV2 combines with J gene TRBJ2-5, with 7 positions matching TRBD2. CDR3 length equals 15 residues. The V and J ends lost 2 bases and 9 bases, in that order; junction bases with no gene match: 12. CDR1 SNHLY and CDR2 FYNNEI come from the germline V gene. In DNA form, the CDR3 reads TGTGCCAGCAGTGAACGCGGCGGGAGCGGTGGGGCCCAGTACTTC. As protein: CASSERGGSGGAQYF. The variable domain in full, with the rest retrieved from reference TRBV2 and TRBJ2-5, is EPEVTQTPSHQVTQMGQEVILRCVPISNHLYFYWYRQILGQKVEFLVSFYNNEISEKSEIFDDQFSVERPDGSNFTLKIRSTKLEDSAMYFCASSERGGSGGAQYFGPGTRLLVL.

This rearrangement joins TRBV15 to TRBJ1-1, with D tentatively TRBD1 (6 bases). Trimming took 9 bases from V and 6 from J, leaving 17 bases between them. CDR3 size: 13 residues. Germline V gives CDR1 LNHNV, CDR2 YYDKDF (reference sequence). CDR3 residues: CATHRARGAEAFF. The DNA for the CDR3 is TGTGCCACGCACAGGGCGAGGGGGGCTGAAGCTTTCTTT.

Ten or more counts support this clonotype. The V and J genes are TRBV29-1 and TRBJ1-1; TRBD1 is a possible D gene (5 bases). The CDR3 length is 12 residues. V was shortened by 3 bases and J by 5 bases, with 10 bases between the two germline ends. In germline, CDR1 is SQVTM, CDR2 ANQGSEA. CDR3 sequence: CSVEGGWTEAFF. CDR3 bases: TGCAGCGTTGAGGGGGGGTGGACTGAAGCTTTCTTT.